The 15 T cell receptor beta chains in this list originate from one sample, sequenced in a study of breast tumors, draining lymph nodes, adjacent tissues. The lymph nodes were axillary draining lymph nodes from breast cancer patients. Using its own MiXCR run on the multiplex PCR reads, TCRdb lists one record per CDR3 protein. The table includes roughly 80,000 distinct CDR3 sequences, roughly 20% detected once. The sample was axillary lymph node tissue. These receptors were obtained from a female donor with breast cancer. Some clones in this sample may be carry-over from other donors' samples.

CDR3 region: CAWSVDSGAGQPQHF. The CDR3 DNA reads as TGTGCCTGGAGTGTAGACTCGGGGGCGGGTCAGCCCCAGCATTTT. The J gene is TRBJ1-5, the V gene TRBV30; perhaps TRBD1 as D (6 bases). The germline gives CDR1 GTSNPN, CDR2 SVGIG (reference sequence). The CDR3 is 15 amino acids. V lost 0 bases and J 6 bases, leaving 15 bases between the germline ends. The full variable domain, rest sourced from reference TRBV30 and TRBJ1-5, is SQTIHQWPATLVQPVGSPLSLECTVEGTSNPNLYWYRQAAGRGLQLLFYSVGIGQISSEVPQNLSASRPQDRQFILSSKKLLLSDSGFYLCAWSVDSGAGQPQHFGDGTRLSIL.

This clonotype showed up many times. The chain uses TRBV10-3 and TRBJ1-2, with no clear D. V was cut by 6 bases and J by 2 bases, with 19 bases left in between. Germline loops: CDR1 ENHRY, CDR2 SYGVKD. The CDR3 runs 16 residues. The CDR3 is CAISPPRGSVNYGYTF. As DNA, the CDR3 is TGTGCCATCAGCCCACCGCGGGGTTCCGTAAACTATGGCTACACCTTC.

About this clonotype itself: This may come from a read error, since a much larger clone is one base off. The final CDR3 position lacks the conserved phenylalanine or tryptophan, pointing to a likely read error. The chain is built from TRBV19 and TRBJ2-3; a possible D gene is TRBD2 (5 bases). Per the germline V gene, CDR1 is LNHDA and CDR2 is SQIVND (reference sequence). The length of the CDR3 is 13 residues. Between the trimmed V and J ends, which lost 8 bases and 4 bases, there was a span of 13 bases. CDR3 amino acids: CASGRDSADTQYL. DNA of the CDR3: TGTGCCAGTGGAAGGGATAGCGCAGATACGCAGTATCTT.

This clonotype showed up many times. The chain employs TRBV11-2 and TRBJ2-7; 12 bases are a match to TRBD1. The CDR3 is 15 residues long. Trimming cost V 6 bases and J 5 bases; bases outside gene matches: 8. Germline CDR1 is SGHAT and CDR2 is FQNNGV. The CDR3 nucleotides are TGTGCCAGCAGGGACCCCGGGACAGGGGGCGACGAGCAGTACTTC. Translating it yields CASRDPGTGGDEQYF.

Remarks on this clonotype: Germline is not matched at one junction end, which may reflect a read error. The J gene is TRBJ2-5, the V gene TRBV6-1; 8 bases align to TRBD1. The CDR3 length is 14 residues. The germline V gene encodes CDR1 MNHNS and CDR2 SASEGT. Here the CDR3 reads CAIGQGNLKETQHF. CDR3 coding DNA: TGTGCCATAGGACAGGGAAACCTCAAAGAGACCCAGCACTTC.

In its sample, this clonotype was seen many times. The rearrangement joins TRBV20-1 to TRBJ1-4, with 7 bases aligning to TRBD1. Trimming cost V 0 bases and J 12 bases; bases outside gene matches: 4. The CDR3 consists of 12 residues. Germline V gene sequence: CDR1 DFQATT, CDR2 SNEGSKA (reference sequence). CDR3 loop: CSAREQGTQLFF. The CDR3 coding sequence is TGCAGTGCTAGAGAACAGGGGACTCAACTGTTTTTT.

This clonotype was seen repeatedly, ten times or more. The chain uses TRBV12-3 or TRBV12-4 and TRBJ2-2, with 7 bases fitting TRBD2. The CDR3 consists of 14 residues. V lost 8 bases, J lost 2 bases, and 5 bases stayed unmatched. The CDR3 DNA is TGTGCCAGCGGGTCTAGCGGTAACACCGGGGAGCTGTTTTTT. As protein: CASGSSGNTGELFF.

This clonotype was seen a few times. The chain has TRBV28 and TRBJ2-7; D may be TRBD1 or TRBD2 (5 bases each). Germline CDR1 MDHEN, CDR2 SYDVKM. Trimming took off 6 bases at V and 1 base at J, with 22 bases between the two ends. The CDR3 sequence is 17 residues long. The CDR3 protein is CASSSGTFGDFSYEQYF. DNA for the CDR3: TGTGCCAGCAGCTCCGGGACCTTCGGAGATTTTTCCTACGAGCAGTACTTC.

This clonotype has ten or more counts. The CDR3 sequence is CSAREAVTDTQYF. For the CDR3, the DNA is TGCAGTGCTAGAGAAGCGGTCACAGATACGCAGTATTTT. The chain has TRBV20-1 and TRBJ2-3; the D gene is possibly TRBD2 (5 bases). V was pared by 0 bases and J by 2 bases, with 6 bases between. Germline assignment: CDR1 DFQATT and CDR2 SNEGSKA (reference sequence). The length of the CDR3 is 13 residues.

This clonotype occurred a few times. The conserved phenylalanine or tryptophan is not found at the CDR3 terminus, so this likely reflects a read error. The DNA of the CDR3 is TGTGCCAGCAGCTTACGCGGAGGGGCCACTGGCTACACCCTC. Protein product: CASSLRGGATGYTL. The J gene is TRBJ1-2, the V gene TRBV11-3; D is perhaps TRBD1 (5 bases). The V gene's germline CDR1 is SGHNT and CDR2 YENEEA. Between the trimmed V and J ends, which lost 2 bases and 7 bases, there was a span of 14 bases. This CDR3 comprises 14 residues.

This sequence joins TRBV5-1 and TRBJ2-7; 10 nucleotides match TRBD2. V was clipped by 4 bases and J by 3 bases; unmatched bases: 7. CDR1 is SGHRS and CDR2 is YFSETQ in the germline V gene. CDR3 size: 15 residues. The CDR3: CASSPGLAVVYEQYF. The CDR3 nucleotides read TGCGCCAGCAGCCCCGGACTAGCGGTTGTCTACGAGCAGTACTTC.

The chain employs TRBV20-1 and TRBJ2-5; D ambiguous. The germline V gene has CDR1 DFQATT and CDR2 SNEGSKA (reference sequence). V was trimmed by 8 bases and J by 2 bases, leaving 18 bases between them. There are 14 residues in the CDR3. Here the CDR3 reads CSTPDTYGQETQYF. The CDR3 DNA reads TGCAGTACTCCCGATACTTACGGACAAGAGACCCAGTACTTC.

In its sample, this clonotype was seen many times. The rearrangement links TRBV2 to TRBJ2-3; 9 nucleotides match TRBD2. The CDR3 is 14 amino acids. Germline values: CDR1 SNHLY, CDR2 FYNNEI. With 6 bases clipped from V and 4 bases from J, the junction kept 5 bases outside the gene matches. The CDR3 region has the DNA TGTGCCAGCAGGCGGGAGGGCCAGTCAGATACGCAGTATTTT. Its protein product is CASRREGQSDTQYF.

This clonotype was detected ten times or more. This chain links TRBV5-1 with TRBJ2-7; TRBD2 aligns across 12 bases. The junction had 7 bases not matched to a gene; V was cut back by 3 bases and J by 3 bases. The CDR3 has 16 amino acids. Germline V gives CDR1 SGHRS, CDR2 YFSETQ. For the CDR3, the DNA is TGCGCCAGCAGCTACGAGACTAGCGGGAGCTACTACGAGCAGTACTTC. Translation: CASSYETSGSYYEQYF.

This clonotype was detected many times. CDR3 sequence (DNA): TGCAGCGTCGTCGAGAACAGGGCCGCGGCTGCGCGCTACACCTTC. Translation: CSVVENRAAAARYTF. The chain has TRBV29-1 and TRBJ1-2; D might be TRBD1 (6 bases). CDR1 SQVTM and CDR2 ANQGSEA come from the germline V gene. Between the trimmed V and J ends, which lost 6 bases and 9 bases, there was a span of 26 bases. This CDR3 contains 15 residues.